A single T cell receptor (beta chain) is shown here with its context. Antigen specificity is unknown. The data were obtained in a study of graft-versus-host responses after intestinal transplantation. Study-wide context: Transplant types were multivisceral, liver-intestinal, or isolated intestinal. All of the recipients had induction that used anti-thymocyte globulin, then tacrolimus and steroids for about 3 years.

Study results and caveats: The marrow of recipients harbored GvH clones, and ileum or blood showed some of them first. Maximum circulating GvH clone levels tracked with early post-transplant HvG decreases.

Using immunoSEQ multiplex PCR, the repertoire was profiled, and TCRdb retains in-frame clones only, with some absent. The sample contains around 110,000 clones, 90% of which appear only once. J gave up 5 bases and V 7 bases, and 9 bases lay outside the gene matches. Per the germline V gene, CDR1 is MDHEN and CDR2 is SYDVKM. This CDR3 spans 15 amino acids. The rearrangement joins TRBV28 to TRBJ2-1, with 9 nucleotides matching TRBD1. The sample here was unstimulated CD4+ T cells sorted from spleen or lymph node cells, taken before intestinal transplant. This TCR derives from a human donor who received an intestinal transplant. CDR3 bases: TGTGCCAGCACCACGGGGGGACAGGGTAACAATGAGCAGTTCTTC. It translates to CASTTGGQGNNEQFF.